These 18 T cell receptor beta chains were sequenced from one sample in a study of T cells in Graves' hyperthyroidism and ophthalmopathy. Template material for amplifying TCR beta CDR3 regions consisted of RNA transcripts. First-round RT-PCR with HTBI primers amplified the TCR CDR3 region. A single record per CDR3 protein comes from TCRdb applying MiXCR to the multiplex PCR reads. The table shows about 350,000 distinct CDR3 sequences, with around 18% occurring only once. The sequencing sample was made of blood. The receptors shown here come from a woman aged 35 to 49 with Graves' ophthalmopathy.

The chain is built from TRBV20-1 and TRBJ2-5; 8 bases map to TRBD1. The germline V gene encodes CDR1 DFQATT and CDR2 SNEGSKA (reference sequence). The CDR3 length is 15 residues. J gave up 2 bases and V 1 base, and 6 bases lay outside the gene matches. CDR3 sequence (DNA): TGCAGTGCTAGAGGCCCAGGGGGCGCTCAAGAGACCCAGTACTTC. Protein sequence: CSARGPGGAQETQYF.

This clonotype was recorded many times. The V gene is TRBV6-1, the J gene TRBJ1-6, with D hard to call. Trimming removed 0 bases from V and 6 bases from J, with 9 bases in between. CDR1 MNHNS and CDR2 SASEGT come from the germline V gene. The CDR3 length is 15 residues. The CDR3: CASSEAWQVNSPLHF. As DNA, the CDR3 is TGTGCCAGCAGTGAAGCGTGGCAGGTTAATTCACCCCTCCACTTT.

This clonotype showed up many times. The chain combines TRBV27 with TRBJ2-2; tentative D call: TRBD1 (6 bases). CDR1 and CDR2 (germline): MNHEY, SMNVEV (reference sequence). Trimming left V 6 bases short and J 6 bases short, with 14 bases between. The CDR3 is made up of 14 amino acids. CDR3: CASSSIQGPGELFF. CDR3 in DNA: TGTGCCAGCAGCTCAATTCAGGGGCCCGGGGAGCTGTTTTTT.

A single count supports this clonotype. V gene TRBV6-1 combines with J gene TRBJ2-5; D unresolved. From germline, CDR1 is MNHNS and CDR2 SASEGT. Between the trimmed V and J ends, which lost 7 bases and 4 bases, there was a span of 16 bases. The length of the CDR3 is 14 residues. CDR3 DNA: TGTGCCAGCATCCGTCCAGGCACGGTAGAGACCCAGTACTTC. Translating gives CASIRPGTVETQYF.

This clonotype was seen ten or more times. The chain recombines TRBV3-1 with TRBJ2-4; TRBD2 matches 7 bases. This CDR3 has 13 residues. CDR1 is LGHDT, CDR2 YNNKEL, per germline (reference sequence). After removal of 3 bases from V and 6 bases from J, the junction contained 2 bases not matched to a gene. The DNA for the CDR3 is TGTGCCAGCAGCCAGGGGGGGTCAAACATTCAGTACTTC. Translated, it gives CASSQGGSNIQYF. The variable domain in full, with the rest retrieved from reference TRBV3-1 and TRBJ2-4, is DTAVSQTPKYLVTQMGNDKSIKCEQNLGHDTMYWYKQDSKKFLKIMFSYNNKELIINETVPNRFSPKSPDKAHLNLHINSLELGDSAVYFCASSQGGSNIQYFGAGTRLSVL.

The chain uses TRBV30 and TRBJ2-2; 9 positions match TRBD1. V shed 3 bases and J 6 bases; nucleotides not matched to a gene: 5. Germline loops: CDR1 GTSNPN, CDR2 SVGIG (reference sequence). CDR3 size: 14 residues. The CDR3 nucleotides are TGTGCCTGGAGCCGGGGGACAGGGTCCGGGGAGCTGTTTTTT. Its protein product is CAWSRGTGSGELFF.

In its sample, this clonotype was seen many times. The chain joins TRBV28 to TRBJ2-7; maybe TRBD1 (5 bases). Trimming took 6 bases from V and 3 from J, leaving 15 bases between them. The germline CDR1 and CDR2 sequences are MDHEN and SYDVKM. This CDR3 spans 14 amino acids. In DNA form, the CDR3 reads TGTGCCAGCAGCGGAACAGGAAGGTACTACGAGCAGTACTTC. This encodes CASSGTGRYYEQYF.

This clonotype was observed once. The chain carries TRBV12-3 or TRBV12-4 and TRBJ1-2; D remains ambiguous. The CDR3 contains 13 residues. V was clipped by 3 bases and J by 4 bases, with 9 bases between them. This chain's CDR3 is CASSFNTRYGYTF. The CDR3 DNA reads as TGTGCCAGCAGTTTTAACACCCGCTATGGCTACACCTTC.

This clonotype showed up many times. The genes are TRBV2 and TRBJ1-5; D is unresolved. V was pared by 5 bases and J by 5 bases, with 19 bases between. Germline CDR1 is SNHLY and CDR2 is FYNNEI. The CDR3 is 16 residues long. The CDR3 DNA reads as TGTGCCAGCAGTAAAACCGGGTCCCCAGCTTATCAGCCCCAGCATTTT. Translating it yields CASSKTGSPAYQPQHF. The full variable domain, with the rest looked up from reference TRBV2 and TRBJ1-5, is EPEVTQTPSHQVTQMGQEVILRCVPISNHLYFYWYRQILGQKVEFLVSFYNNEISEKSEIFDDQFSVERPDGSNFTLKIRSTKLEDSAMYFCASSKTGSPAYQPQHFGDGTRLSIL.

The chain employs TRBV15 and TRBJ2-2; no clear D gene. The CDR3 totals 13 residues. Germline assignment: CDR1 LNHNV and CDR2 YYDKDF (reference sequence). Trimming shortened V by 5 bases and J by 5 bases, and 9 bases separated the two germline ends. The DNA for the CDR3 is TGTGCCACCAGCCCTCGGGCGACCGGGGAGCTGTTTTTT. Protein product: CATSPRATGELFF.

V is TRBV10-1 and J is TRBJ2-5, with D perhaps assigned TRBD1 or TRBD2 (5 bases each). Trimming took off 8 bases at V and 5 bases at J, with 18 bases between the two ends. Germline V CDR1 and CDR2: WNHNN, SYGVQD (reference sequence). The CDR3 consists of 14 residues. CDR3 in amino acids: CASGPGTTRETQYF. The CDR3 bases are TGCGCCAGCGGCCCGGGGACCACGAGGGAGACCCAGTACTTC.

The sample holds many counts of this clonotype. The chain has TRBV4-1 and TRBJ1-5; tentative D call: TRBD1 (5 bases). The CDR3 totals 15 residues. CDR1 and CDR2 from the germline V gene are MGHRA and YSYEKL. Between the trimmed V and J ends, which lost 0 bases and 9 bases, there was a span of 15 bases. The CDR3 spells CASSQDVSEGWPQHF. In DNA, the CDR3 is TGCGCCAGCAGCCAAGACGTGTCGGAGGGGTGGCCCCAGCATTTT.

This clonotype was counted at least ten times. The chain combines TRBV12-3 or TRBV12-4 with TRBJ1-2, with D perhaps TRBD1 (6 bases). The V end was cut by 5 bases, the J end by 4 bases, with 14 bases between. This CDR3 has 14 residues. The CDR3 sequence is CASSTTGIPYGYTF. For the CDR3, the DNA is TGTGCCAGCAGTACGACAGGAATTCCCTATGGCTACACCTTC.

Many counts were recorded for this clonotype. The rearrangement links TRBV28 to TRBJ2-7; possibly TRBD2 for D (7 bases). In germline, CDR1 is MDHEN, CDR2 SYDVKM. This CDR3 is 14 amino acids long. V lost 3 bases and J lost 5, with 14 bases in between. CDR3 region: CASSFLQGRDEQYF. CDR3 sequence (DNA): TGTGCCAGCAGTTTTCTCCAGGGGAGGGACGAGCAGTACTTC.

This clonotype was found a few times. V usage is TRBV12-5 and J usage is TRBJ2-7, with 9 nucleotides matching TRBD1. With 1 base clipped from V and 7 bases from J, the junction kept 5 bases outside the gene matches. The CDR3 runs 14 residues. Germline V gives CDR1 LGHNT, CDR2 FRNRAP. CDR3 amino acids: CASGLGDRVSEQYF. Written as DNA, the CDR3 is TGTGCTAGTGGTTTGGGGGACAGGGTTAGTGAGCAGTACTTC.

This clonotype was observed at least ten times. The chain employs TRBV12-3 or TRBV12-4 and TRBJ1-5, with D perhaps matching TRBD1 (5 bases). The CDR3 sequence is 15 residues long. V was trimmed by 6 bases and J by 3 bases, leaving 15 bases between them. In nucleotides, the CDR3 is TGTGCCAGCAGCCCATCCCGGGACCTCAATCAGCCCCAGCATTTT. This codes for CASSPSRDLNQPQHF.

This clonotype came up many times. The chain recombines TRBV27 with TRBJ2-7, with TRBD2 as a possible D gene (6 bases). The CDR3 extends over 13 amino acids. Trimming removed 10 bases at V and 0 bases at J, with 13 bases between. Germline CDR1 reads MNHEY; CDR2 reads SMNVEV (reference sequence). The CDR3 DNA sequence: TGTGCCACTCAAGGGACTTTCTCCTACGAGCAGTACTTC. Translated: CATQGTFSYEQYF.

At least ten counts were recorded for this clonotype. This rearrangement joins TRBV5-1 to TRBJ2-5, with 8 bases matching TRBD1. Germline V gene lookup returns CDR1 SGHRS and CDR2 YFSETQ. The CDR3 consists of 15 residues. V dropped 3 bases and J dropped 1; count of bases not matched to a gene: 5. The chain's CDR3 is CASSYAGQGQETQYF. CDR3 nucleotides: TGCGCCAGCAGCTACGCAGGACAGGGCCAAGAGACCCAGTACTTC.